Listed here is a single TCR beta chain. Its antigen is not identified. CDR1 and CDR2 from the germline V gene are SGHTA and FQGNSA. CDR3 size: 14 residues. The V and J ends lost 1 base and 5 bases respectively, with 11 bases between them. TCRdb's table, derived via immunoSEQ multiplex PCR, lists solely in-frame clones and lacks some. The table records more than 20,000 clones, more than 65% of them present only once. This entry belongs to a study of OX40 agonist ivuxolimab in advanced cancers. In the study overall: An agonistic anti-OX40 (CD134) antibody, ivuxolimab, was used to treat the patients.

General study findings and limits: Normalized T-cell clonal expansion was also low in a subset of nonresponders. The study did not work out the antigen specificity of the expanded peripheral T cells. In the 0.1 to 3.0 mg/kg range, CD4+ and CD8+ blood T cells had expanded clonally by week 6.

The V gene is TRBV7-2, the J gene TRBJ2-5; D gene uncertain. This TCR was recovered from an adult with an advanced solid tumor such as melanoma, head and neck, liver or kidney cancer. Sequences were derived from CD4+ or CD8+ T cells sorted from blood, sampled in a trial of the OX40 agonist ivuxolimab. In DNA, the CDR3 is TGTGCCAGCAGCTTAGTGTTCGGTTGGGAGACCCAGTACTTC. Protein: CASSLVFGWETQYF. The variable domain in full, completed from reference TRBV7-2 and TRBJ2-5, reads GAGVSQSPSNKVTEKGKDVELRCDPISGHTALYWYRQSLGQGLEFLIYFQGNSAPDKSGLPSDRFSAERTGGSVSTLTIQRTQQEDSAVYLCASSLVFGWETQYFGPGTRLLVL.